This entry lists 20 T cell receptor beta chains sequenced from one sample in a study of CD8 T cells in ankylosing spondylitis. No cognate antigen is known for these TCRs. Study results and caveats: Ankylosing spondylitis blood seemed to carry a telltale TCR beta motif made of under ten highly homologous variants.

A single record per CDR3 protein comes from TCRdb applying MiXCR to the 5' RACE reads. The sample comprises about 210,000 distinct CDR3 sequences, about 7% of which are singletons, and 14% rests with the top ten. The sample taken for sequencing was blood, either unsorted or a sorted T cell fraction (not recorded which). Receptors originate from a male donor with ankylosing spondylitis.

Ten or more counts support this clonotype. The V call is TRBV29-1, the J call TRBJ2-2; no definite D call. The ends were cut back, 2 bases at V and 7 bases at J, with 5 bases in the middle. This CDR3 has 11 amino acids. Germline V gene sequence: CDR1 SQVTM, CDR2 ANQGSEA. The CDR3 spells CSVELVGELFF. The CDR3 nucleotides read TGCAGCGTTGAATTAGTCGGGGAGCTGTTTTTT.

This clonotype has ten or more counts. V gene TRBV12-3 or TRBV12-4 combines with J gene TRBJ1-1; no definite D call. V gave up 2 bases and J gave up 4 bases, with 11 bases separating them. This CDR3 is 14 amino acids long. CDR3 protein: CASSLISLGTEAFF. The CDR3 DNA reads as TGTGCCAGCAGTTTAATTAGCTTGGGCACTGAAGCTTTCTTT.

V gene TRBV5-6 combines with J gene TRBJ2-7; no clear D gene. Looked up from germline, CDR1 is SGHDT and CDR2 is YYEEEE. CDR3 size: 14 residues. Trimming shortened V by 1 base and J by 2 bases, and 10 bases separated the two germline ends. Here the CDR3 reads CASSLWQKTYEQYF. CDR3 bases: TGTGCCAGCAGCTTGTGGCAGAAGACCTACGAGCAGTACTTC.

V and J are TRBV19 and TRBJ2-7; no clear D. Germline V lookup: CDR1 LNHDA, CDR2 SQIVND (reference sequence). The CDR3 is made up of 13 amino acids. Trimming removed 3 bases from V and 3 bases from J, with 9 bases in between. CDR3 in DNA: TGTGCCAGTAGTATTACCGTCAACTACGAGCAGTACTTC. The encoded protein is CASSITVNYEQYF. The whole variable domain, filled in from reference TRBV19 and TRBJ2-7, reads DGGITQSPKYLFRKEGQNVTLSCEQNLNHDAMYWYRQDPGQGLRLIYYSQIVNDFQKGDIAEGYSVSREKKESFPLTVTSAQKNPTAFYLCASSITVNYEQYFGPGTRLTVT.

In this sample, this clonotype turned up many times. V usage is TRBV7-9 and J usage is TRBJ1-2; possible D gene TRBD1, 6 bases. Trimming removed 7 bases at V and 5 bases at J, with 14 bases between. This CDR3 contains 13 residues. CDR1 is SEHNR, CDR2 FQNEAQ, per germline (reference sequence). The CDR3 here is CASTRGALYGYTF. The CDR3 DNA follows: TGTGCCAGCACCAGGGGTGCCTTGTATGGCTACACCTTC.

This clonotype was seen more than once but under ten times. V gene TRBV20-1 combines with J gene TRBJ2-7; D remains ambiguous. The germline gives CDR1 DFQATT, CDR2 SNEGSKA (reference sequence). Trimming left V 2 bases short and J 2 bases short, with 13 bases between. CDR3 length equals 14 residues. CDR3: CSARSGPIPYEQYF. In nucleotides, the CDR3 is TGCAGTGCTAGATCCGGGCCTATCCCCTACGAGCAGTACTTC.

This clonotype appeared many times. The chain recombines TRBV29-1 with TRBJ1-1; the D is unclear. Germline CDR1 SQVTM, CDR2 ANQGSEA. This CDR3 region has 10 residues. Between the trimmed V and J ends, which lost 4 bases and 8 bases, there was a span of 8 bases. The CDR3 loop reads CSVGAQEAFF. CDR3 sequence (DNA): TGCAGCGTTGGTGCACAAGAAGCTTTCTTT.

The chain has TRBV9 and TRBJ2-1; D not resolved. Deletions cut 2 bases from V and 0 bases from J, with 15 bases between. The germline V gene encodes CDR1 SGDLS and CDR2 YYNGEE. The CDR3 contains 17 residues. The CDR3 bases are TGTGCCAGCAGCGTCCTCGGTAAATTAAGCTCCTACAATGAGCAGTTCTTC. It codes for CASSVLGKLSSYNEQFF.

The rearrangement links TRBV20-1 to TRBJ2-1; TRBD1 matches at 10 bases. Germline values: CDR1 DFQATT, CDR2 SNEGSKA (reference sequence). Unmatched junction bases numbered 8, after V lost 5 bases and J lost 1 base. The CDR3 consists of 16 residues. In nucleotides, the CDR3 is TGCAGTGCTTACTTAGACAGGGGGCTTTCCTACAATGAGCAGTTCTTC. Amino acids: CSAYLDRGLSYNEQFF.

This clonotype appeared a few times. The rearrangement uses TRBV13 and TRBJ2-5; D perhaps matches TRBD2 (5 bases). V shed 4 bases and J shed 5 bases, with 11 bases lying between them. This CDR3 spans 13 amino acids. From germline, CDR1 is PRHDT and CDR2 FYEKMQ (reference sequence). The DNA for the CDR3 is TGTGCCAGCAGCTCACTAGAGGTCGAGACCCAGTACTTC. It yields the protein CASSSLEVETQYF.

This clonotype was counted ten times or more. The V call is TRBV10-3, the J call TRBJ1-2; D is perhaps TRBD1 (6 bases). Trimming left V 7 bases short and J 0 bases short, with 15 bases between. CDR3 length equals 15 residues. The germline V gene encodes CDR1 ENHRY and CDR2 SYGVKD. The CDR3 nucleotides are TGTGCCATCACTAACAGGGAGGAAGCTAACTATGGCTACACCTTC. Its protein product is CAITNREEANYGYTF.

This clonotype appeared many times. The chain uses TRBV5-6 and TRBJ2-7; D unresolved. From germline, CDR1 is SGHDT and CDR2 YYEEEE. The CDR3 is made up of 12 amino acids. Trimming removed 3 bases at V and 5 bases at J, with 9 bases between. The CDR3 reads CASSSFRHEQYF. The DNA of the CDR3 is TGTGCCAGCAGCTCTTTTAGACACGAGCAGTACTTC.

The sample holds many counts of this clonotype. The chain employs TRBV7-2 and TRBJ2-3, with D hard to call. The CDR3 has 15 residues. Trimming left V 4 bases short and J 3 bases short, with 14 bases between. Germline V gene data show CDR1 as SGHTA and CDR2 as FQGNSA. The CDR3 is CASSSSPLRTDTQYF. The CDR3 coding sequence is TGTGCCAGCAGCTCTAGTCCCCTAAGGACAGATACGCAGTATTTT.

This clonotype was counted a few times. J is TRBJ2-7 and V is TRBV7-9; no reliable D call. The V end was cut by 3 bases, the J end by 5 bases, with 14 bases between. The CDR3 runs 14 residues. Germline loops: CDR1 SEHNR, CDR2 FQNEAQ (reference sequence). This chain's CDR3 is CASSFITEADEQYF. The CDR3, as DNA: TGTGCCAGCAGCTTTATCACAGAGGCCGACGAGCAGTACTTC.

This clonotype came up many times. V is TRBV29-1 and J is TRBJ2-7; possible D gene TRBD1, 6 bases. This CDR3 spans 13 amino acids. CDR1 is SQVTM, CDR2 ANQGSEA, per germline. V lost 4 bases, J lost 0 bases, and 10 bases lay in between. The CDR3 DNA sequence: TGCAGCGTTGCCCAGGGGACCTCCTACGAGCAGTACTTC. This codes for CSVAQGTSYEQYF.

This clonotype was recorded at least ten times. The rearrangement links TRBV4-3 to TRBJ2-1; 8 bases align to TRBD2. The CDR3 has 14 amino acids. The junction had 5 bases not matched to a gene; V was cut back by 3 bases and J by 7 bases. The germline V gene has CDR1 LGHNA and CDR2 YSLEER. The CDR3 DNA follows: TGCGCCAGCAGCCACAGACTAGCGAAGAATGAGCAGTTCTTC. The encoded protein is CASSHRLAKNEQFF.

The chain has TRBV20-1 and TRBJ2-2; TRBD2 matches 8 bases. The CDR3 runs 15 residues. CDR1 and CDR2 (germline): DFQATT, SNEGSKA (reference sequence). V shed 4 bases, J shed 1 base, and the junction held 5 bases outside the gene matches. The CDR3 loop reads CSATPGLVNTGELFF. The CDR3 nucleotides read TGCAGTGCTACTCCGGGACTAGTGAACACCGGGGAGCTGTTTTTT.

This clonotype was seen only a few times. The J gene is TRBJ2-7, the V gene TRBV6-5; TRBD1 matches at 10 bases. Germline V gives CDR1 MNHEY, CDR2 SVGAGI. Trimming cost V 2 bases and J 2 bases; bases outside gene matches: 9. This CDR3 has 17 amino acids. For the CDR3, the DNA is TGTGCCAGCAGTTACGATGGTTTGGACAGGGGGGCCTACGAGCAGTACTTC. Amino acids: CASSYDGLDRGAYEQYF.

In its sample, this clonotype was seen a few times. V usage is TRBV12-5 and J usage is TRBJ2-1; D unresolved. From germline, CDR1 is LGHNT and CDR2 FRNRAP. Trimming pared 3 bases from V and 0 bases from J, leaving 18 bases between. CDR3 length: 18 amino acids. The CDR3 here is CASGFVGRRTSSYNEQFF. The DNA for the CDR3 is TGTGCTAGTGGTTTTGTAGGCCGACGGACGAGCTCCTACAATGAGCAGTTCTTC.

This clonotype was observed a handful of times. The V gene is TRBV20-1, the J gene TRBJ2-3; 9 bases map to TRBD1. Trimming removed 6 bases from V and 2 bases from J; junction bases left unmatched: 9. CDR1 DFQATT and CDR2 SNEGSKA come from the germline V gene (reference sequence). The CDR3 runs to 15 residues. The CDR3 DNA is TGCAGTGCCGTTGGGGACAGGGATTTCACAGATACGCAGTATTTT. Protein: CSAVGDRDFTDTQYF.